This T cell receptor (beta chain) derives from a study of neurological immune-mediated disorders. MiXCR, applied by TCRdb to the 5' RACE reads, yields one record per CDR3 protein. The table includes tens of thousands of distinct CDR3 sequences, around 15% detected once. This sample's time point: longitudinal time-point 1 (baseline). This clonotype was counted many times. Germline CDR1 and CDR2: SGHTA and FQGNSA. This CDR3 region has 15 residues. Deletions cut 3 bases from V and 7 bases from J, with 16 bases between. This chain connects TRBV7-2 to TRBJ2-1; weak D call: TRBD2 (7 bases). The sequence was obtained from a female donor with HTLV-1-associated myelopathy (HAM/TSP). The sequencing input was PBMCs. The CDR3 sequence: CASSLGGGRRNEQFF. The CDR3 nucleotides are TGTGCCAGCAGCTTGGGGGGGGGGCGTCGTAATGAGCAGTTCTTC.